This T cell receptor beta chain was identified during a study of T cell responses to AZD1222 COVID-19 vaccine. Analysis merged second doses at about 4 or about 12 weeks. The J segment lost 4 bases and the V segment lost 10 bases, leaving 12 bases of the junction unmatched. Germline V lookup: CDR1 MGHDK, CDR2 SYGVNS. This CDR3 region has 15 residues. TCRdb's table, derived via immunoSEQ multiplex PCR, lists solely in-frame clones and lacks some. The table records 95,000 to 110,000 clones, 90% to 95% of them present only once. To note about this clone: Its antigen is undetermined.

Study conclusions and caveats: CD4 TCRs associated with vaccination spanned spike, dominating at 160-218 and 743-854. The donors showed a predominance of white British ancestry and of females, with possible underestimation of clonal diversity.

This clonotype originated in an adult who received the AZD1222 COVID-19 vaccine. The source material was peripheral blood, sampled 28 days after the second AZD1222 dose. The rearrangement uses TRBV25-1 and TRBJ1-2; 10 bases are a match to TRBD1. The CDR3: CATSNMGTGAYGYTF. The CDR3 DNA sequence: TGTGCCACCTCAAACATGGGGACAGGGGCCTATGGCTACACCTTC.